The source of this T cell receptor (beta chain) is a study of OX40 agonist ivuxolimab in advanced cancers. This clone was seen a single time. The CDR3 has 17 residues. From germline, CDR1 is SGHDN and CDR2 FVKESK. Trimming removed 4 bases from V and 5 bases from J; junction bases left unmatched: 9. The data were produced by immunoSEQ multiplex PCR, yet TCRdb's version contains in-frame clones alone and is incomplete. The sample contains some 70,000 clones, approximately 90% of which appear only once. The clonotype comes from an adult with an advanced solid tumor such as melanoma, head and neck, liver or kidney cancer. V and J are TRBV14 and TRBJ2-5; 14 bases are shared with TRBD2. The sequences come from CD4+ or CD8+ T cells sorted from blood, collected in a trial of the OX40 agonist ivuxolimab. DNA of the CDR3: TGTGCCAGCAGCCCCCGATCGACTAGCGGGGGGGTGGAGACCCAGTACTTC. This sequence encodes CASSPRSTSGGVETQYF.